Listed below are T cell receptor beta chains from one sample, sequenced in a study of cytotoxic CD8 clonotypes in ibrutinib-treated CLL. Measured with immunoSEQ multiplex PCR; TCRdb has only the in-frame clones, and not every one. This table holds about 310,000 clones, about 77% found once. The sample here was PBMCs, taken before ibrutinib treatment. These receptors were taken from a human donor with chronic lymphocytic leukemia. The CDR3 runs from the conserved cysteine through the conserved F or W. The D gene is left open where the match is weak. Clone size, where shown, is once, few, many, or a class for clones that have expanded.

j_call: TRBJ1-2
clone_size: NA
v_call: TRBV4-3
d_call: NA
cdr3_aa: CASSQGGEDRLYGYTF
cdr3_nt: TGCGCCAGCAGCCAGGGAGGGGAAGACAGACTCTATGGCTACACCTTC

j_call: TRBJ2-7
clone_size: NA
v_call: TRBV27
d_call: NA
cdr3_aa: CASSLGQGIGYEQYF
cdr3_nt: TGTGCCAGCAGTTTGGGCCAGGGGATAGGGTACGAGCAGTACTTC

j_call: TRBJ2-1
clone_size: NA
v_call: TRBV5-6
d_call: TRBD2
cdr3_aa: CASSGLAGVGGSYNEQFF
cdr3_nt: TGTGCCAGCAGCGGACTAGCGGGAGTAGGGGGCTCCTACAATGAGCAGTTCTTC

j_call: TRBJ2-2
clone_size: NA
v_call: TRBV5-1
d_call: TRBD1
cdr3_aa: CASSLEAGTGLIGELFF
cdr3_nt: TGCGCCAGCAGCTTGGAGGCGGGGACAGGGTTGATCGGGGAGCTGTTTTTT

j_call: TRBJ2-1
clone_size: once
v_call: TRBV7-2
d_call: TRBD2
cdr3_aa: CASSRGVGPYNEQFF
cdr3_nt: TGTGCCAGCAGCCGGGGGGTCGGACCATACAATGAGCAGTTCTTC

j_call: TRBJ1-1
clone_size: once
v_call: TRBV30
d_call: NA
cdr3_aa: CAWSVSAVGNTEAFF
cdr3_nt: TGTGCCTGGAGTGTATCGGCCGTGGGGAACACTGAAGCTTTCTTT

j_call: TRBJ2-7
clone_size: NA
v_call: TRBV9
d_call: TRBD2
cdr3_aa: CASSASGLSYEQYF
cdr3_nt: TGTGCCAGCAGCGCTAGCGGGCTCTCCTACGAGCAGTACTTC

j_call: TRBJ2-7
clone_size: NA
v_call: TRBV7-2
d_call: TRBD2
cdr3_aa: CASSLWREGYEQYF
cdr3_nt: TGTGCCAGCAGCTTATGGAGGGAGGGCTACGAGCAGTACTTC

j_call: TRBJ2-7
clone_size: NA
v_call: TRBV28
d_call: NA
cdr3_aa: CASSAWGYEQYF
cdr3_nt: TGTGCCAGCAGCGCTTGGGGATACGAGCAGTACTTC

j_call: TRBJ2-1
clone_size: NA
v_call: TRBV9
d_call: NA
cdr3_aa: CASSVSTSGNEQFF
cdr3_nt: TGTGCCAGCAGCGTTTCGACTAGTGGTAATGAGCAGTTCTTC

j_call: TRBJ2-7
clone_size: NA
v_call: TRBV7-2
d_call: NA
cdr3_aa: CASSLIAYEQYF
cdr3_nt: TGTGCCAGCAGCTTAATCGCCTACGAGCAGTACTTC

j_call: TRBJ2-5
clone_size: NA
v_call: TRBV11-1
d_call: TRBD1
cdr3_aa: CASSFDLDRVGETQYF
cdr3_nt: TGTGCCAGCAGCTTCGATCTCGACAGGGTGGGAGAGACCCAGTACTTC

j_call: TRBJ2-5
clone_size: NA
v_call: TRBV14
d_call: NA
cdr3_aa: CASSPDLGETQYF
cdr3_nt: TGTGCCAGCAGCCCAGACCTTGGGGAGACCCAGTACTTC

j_call: TRBJ2-5
clone_size: few
v_call: TRBV28
d_call: NA
cdr3_aa: CASSPRSALETQYF
cdr3_nt: TGTGCCAGCAGTCCCCGATCCGCCCTGGAGACCCAGTACTTC

j_call: TRBJ1-3
clone_size: NA
v_call: TRBV5-1
d_call: NA
cdr3_aa: CASSPDSSGNTIYF
cdr3_nt: TGCGCCAGCAGTCCGGACAGCTCTGGAAACACCATATATTTT

j_call: TRBJ1-5
clone_size: NA
v_call: TRBV27
d_call: TRBD1
cdr3_aa: CASSPTTGGRHQPQHF
cdr3_nt: TGTGCCAGCAGCCCCACGACAGGGGGGAGGCATCAGCCCCAGCATTTT

j_call: TRBJ2-7
clone_size: NA
v_call: TRBV5-1
d_call: NA
cdr3_aa: CASSLGLAPVISNEQYF
cdr3_nt: TGCGCCAGCAGCTTGGGTCTAGCACCAGTCATTAGCAACGAGCAGTACTTC

j_call: TRBJ2-3
clone_size: NA
v_call: TRBV11-2
d_call: NA
cdr3_aa: CASSLGRDADTQYF
cdr3_nt: TGTGCCAGCAGCTTGGGTAGGGACGCAGATACGCAGTATTTT

j_call: TRBJ2-1
clone_size: NA
v_call: TRBV6-6
d_call: TRBD2
cdr3_aa: CASSSTSGSFYEQFF
cdr3_nt: TGTGCCAGCAGTTCGACTAGCGGGAGTTTCTATGAGCAGTTCTTC

j_call: TRBJ2-2
clone_size: few
v_call: TRBV28
d_call: NA
cdr3_aa: CASSLPLRYGGELFF
cdr3_nt: TGTGCCAGCAGTCTCCCCCTGCGGTATGGCGGGGAGCTGTTTTTT

j_call: TRBJ2-3
clone_size: NA
v_call: TRBV30
d_call: NA
cdr3_aa: CAGNRASTDTQYF
cdr3_nt: TGTGCCGGAAACCGGGCAAGCACAGATACGCAGTATTTT

j_call: TRBJ2-2
clone_size: NA
v_call: TRBV29-1
d_call: TRBD2
cdr3_aa: CSVVGTSGGTGELFF
cdr3_nt: TGCAGCGTTGTGGGCACTAGCGGGGGGACCGGGGAGCTGTTTTTT

j_call: TRBJ2-1
clone_size: NA
v_call: TRBV6-6
d_call: NA
cdr3_aa: CASSLPPYEQFF
cdr3_nt: TGTGCCAGCAGCCTCCCCCCCTATGAGCAGTTCTTC

j_call: TRBJ2-1
clone_size: few
v_call: TRBV29-1
d_call: NA
cdr3_aa: CSVGADNEQFF
cdr3_nt: TGCAGCGTTGGGGCAGACAATGAGCAGTTCTTC

j_call: TRBJ2-7
clone_size: NA
v_call: TRBV18
d_call: NA
cdr3_aa: CASTPMRQYYEQYF
cdr3_nt: TGTGCCAGCACGCCTATGAGGCAATACTACGAGCAGTACTTC

j_call: TRBJ1-2
clone_size: NA
v_call: TRBV11-2
d_call: TRBD1
cdr3_aa: CASSLGTGWAGYTF
cdr3_nt: TGTGCCAGCAGCTTGGGGACAGGTTGGGCTGGCTACACCTTC

j_call: TRBJ1-2
clone_size: NA
v_call: TRBV29-1
d_call: TRBD1
cdr3_aa: CSVVGQGRYGYTF
cdr3_nt: TGCAGCGTTGTAGGACAGGGAAGGTATGGCTACACCTTC

j_call: TRBJ1-3
clone_size: NA
v_call: TRBV6-6
d_call: NA
cdr3_aa: CASSLTGNTIYF
cdr3_nt: TGTGCCAGCAGTCTTACTGGAAACACCATATATTTT

j_call: TRBJ2-7
clone_size: NA
v_call: TRBV2
d_call: TRBD2
cdr3_aa: CASITHIEGGTYEQYF
cdr3_nt: TGTGCCAGCATTACTCATATTGAGGGAGGGACCTACGAGCAGTACTTC

j_call: TRBJ2-1
clone_size: NA
v_call: TRBV9
d_call: NA
cdr3_aa: CASSVVPNSYNEQFF
cdr3_nt: TGTGCCAGCAGCGTTGTCCCCAACTCCTACAATGAGCAGTTCTTC

j_call: TRBJ2-3
clone_size: NA
v_call: TRBV11-3
d_call: TRBD2
cdr3_aa: CASSFKAGGTDTQYF
cdr3_nt: TGTGCCAGCAGCTTTAAAGCGGGAGGCACAGATACGCAGTATTTT

j_call: TRBJ2-1
clone_size: once
v_call: TRBV5-6
d_call: NA
cdr3_aa: CASSRNGNLLHNEQFF
cdr3_nt: TGTGCCAGCAGCAGAAACGGGAATCTATTACACAATGAGCAGTTCTTC

j_call: TRBJ1-4
clone_size: NA
v_call: TRBV28
d_call: NA
cdr3_aa: CASSFLDSRFNEKLFF
cdr3_nt: TGTGCCAGCAGTTTTCTCGATTCGAGGTTTAATGAAAAACTGTTTTTT

j_call: TRBJ2-7
clone_size: NA
v_call: TRBV7-6
d_call: TRBD2
cdr3_aa: CASSLRAGRAIYEQYF
cdr3_nt: TGTGCCAGCAGCTTAAGGGCCGGGAGGGCCATTTACGAGCAGTACTTC

j_call: TRBJ1-2
clone_size: NA
v_call: TRBV18
d_call: NA
cdr3_aa: CASSPRRESGYTF
cdr3_nt: TGTGCCAGCTCACCACGTAGGGAGAGTGGCTACACCTTC

j_call: TRBJ2-2
clone_size: NA
v_call: TRBV28
d_call: TRBD2
cdr3_aa: CASSKAGVSSGELFF
cdr3_nt: TGTGCCAGCAGTAAAGCGGGAGTCAGCTCCGGGGAGCTGTTTTTT

j_call: TRBJ1-1
clone_size: NA
v_call: TRBV4-1
d_call: NA
cdr3_aa: CASSYRFRELNTEAFF
cdr3_nt: TGCGCCAGCAGCTACCGCTTTCGGGAGTTGAACACTGAAGCTTTCTTT

j_call: TRBJ2-2
clone_size: NA
v_call: TRBV5-4
d_call: TRBD1
cdr3_aa: CASSPQGQSFTGELFF
cdr3_nt: TGTGCCAGCAGCCCGCAGGGACAGAGTTTCACCGGGGAGCTGTTTTTT

j_call: TRBJ2-7
clone_size: NA
v_call: TRBV6-5
d_call: TRBD2
cdr3_aa: CASAVGGSAYEQYF
cdr3_nt: TGTGCCAGCGCAGTCGGCGGGAGTGCCTACGAGCAGTACTTC

j_call: TRBJ1-2
clone_size: NA
v_call: TRBV7-6
d_call: NA
cdr3_aa: CASSLAGGGAGYTF
cdr3_nt: TGTGCCAGCAGCTTAGCGGGCGGAGGAGCTGGCTACACCTTC

j_call: TRBJ2-2
clone_size: NA
v_call: TRBV18
d_call: NA
cdr3_aa: CASSPGGITGELFF
cdr3_nt: TGTGCCAGCTCACCCGGAGGGATCACCGGGGAGCTGTTTTTT

j_call: TRBJ1-6
clone_size: NA
v_call: TRBV30
d_call: NA
cdr3_aa: CAWNEGINSPLHF
cdr3_nt: TGTGCCTGGAATGAGGGGATAAATTCACCCCTCCACTTT

j_call: TRBJ2-5
clone_size: NA
v_call: TRBV5-1
d_call: TRBD2
cdr3_aa: CASSLVTGGPETQYF
cdr3_nt: TGCGCCAGCAGCTTGGTCACGGGAGGGCCGGAGACCCAGTACTTC

j_call: TRBJ1-5
clone_size: NA
v_call: TRBV5-1
d_call: NA
cdr3_aa: CASSRDNDQPQHF
cdr3_nt: TGCGCCAGCAGCCGGGACAACGATCAGCCCCAGCATTTT

j_call: TRBJ2-3
clone_size: NA
v_call: TRBV7-8
d_call: TRBD2
cdr3_aa: CASSLELAGGEDTQYF
cdr3_nt: TGTGCCAGCAGCTTAGAACTAGCGGGAGGAGAAGATACGCAGTATTTT